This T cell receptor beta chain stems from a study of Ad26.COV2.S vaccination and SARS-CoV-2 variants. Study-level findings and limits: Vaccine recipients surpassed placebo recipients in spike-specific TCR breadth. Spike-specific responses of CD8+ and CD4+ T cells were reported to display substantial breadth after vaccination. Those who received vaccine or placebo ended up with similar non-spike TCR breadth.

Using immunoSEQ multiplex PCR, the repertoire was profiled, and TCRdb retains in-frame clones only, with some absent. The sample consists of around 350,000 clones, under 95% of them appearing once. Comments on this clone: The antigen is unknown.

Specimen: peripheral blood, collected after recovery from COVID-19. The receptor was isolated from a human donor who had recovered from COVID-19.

CDR3 coding DNA: TGTGCCAGCAGAGACCGGGACAGGGGGCTTTATGGCTACACCTTC. Its translation: CASRDRDRGLYGYTF. The chain carries TRBV9 and TRBJ1-2; TRBD1 matches 12 bases. V dropped 5 bases and J dropped 5; count of bases not matched to a gene: 7. This CDR3 contains 15 residues. From germline, CDR1 is SGDLS and CDR2 YYNGEE. Combining the CDR3 with reference TRBV9 and TRBJ1-2 gives the whole variable domain DSGVTQTPKHLITATGQRVTLRCSPRSGDLSVYWYQQSLDQGLQFLIQYYNGEERAKGNILERFSAQQFPDLHSELNLSSLELGDSALYFCASRDRDRGLYGYTFGSGTRLTVV.